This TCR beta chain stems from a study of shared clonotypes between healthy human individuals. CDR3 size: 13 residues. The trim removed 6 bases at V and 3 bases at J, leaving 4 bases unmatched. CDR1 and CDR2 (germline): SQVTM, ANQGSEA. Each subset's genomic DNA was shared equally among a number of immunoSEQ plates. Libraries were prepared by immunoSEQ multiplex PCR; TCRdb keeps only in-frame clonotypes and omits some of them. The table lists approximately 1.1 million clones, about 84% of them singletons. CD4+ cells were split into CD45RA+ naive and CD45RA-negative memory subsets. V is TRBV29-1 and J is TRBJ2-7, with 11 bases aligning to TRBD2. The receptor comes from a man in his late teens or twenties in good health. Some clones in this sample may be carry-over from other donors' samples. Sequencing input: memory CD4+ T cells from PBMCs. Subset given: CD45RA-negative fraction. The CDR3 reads CSVDGTSGYEQYF. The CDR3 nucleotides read TGCAGCGTAGACGGGACTAGCGGCTACGAGCAGTACTTC.